This TCR beta chain emerged from a study of cytomegalovirus exposure and HLA in healthy donors. Overall study results and limits: In a later analysis, several top co-occurrence clusters appeared linked to parvovirus B19, influenza, CMV and Epstein-Barr virus.

Notes on this clone: The antigen remains undetermined.

Amplification used 60 Vbeta primers and 13 Jbeta primers. Sequencing was performed with immunoSEQ multiplex PCR; in TCRdb, only in-frame clones are kept and a portion is missing. The table has 160,000 or so clones, 65% to 85% seen once. V was shortened by 6 bases and J by 0 bases, with 14 bases between the two germline ends. From germline, CDR1 is MDHEN and CDR2 SYDVKM. This CDR3 contains 16 residues. This sequence originates from a male donor in good health and CMV-seropositive. This chain uses TRBV28 with TRBJ1-4, with D perhaps matching TRBD1 (6 bases). Sequencing was performed on PBMCs. CDR3 region: CASSPLEGATNEKLFF. CDR3 coding DNA: TGTGCCAGCAGCCCTCTCGAGGGGGCAACTAATGAAAAACTGTTTTTT.